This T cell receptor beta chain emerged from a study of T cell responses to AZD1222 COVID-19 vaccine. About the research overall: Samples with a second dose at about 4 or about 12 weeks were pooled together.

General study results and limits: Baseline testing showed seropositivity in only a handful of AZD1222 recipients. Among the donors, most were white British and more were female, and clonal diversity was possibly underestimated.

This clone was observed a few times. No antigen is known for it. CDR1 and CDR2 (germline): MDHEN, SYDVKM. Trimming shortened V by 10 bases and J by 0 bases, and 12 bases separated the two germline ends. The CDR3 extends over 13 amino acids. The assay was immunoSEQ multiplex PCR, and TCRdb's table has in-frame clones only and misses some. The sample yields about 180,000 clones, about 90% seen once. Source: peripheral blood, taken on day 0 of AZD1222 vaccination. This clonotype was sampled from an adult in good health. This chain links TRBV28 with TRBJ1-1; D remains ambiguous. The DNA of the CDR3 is TGTGCCACCCTTACAGTCATGAACACTGAAGCTTTCTTT. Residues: CATLTVMNTEAFF.